Presented here are 23 T cell receptor beta chains from one specimen sequenced in a study of beta chain features in type 1 diabetes. The authors reverse transcribed all of the isolated RNA, so sequencing captured expressed TCRB transcripts. Using immunoSEQ multiplex PCR, the repertoire was profiled, and TCRdb retains in-frame clones only, with some absent. Of some 150,000 clones listed, 8% to 13% are singletons. The material sequenced was naive CD4+ T cells from blood. These receptors all stem from a man between 18 and 35 years old in good health.

In this sample, this clone turned up a few times. This rearrangement joins TRBV11-2 to TRBJ2-7; 9 nucleotides agree with TRBD2. CDR3 length: 15 residues. Looked up from germline, CDR1 is SGHAT and CDR2 is FQNNGV. Unmatched junction bases numbered 7, after V lost 1 base and J lost 6 bases. The CDR3 here is CASSLVASGVPEQYF. CDR3 bases: TGTGCCAGCAGCTTAGTGGCTAGCGGGGTTCCCGAGCAGTACTTC.

This clone was seen more than once but under ten times. The chain employs TRBV12-5 and TRBJ2-2; 10 nucleotides line up with TRBD2. The germline gives CDR1 LGHNT, CDR2 FRNRAP. V shed 2 bases and J 4 bases; nucleotides not matched to a gene: 4. This CDR3 is 16 amino acids long. The CDR3 DNA reads as TGTGCTAGTGGTTTGTGGCTAGCGGGGGCCACCGGGGAGCTGTTTTTT. Its translation: CASGLWLAGATGELFF. The full variable domain, with the rest looked up from reference TRBV12-5 and TRBJ2-2, is DARVTQTPRHKVTEMGQEVTMRCQPILGHNTVFWYRQTMMQGLELLAYFRNRAPLDDSGMPKDRFSAEMPDATLATLKIQPSEPRDSAVYFCASGLWLAGATGELFFGEGSRLTVL.

This clone was counted at least ten times. V usage is TRBV7-9 and J usage is TRBJ2-3; no clear D gene. In germline, CDR1 is SEHNR, CDR2 FQNEAQ (reference sequence). The CDR3 is 13 amino acids. Trimming cost V 9 bases and J 1 base, with 11 bases left between them. CDR3 sequence reads: CASLAARTDTQYF. CDR3 nucleotides: TGTGCCAGTCTGGCGGCCCGCACAGATACGCAGTATTTT.

The rearrangement links TRBV6-5 to TRBJ2-1; 10 bases line up with TRBD1. The CDR3 extends over 15 amino acids. Per the germline V gene, CDR1 is MNHEY and CDR2 is SVGAGI. The ends lost 6 bases at V and 6 bases at J; junction bases unmatched: 8. The CDR3 loop is CASSRGQGWANEQFF. The CDR3 DNA is TGTGCCAGCAGCCGGGGACAGGGGTGGGCCAATGAGCAGTTCTTC.

The genes are TRBV27 and TRBJ2-7; TRBD1 might be the D (6 bases). Germline CDR1 is MNHEY and CDR2 is SMNVEV (reference sequence). V lost 2 bases, J lost 4 bases, and 12 bases lay in between. The CDR3 is made up of 14 amino acids. CDR3: CASSLQGKVYEQYF. The CDR3 nucleotides read TGTGCCAGCAGTTTACAGGGGAAAGTATACGAGCAGTACTTC.

This chain connects TRBV29-1 to TRBJ2-1; 7 bases map to TRBD1. Germline V CDR1 and CDR2: SQVTM, ANQGSEA. The CDR3 totals 14 residues. Germline trimming cut 1 base from V and 2 bases from J; bases unmatched to any gene: 2. Here the CDR3 reads CSVEGQGAYNEQFF. The CDR3 bases are TGCAGCGTTGAAGGGCAGGGGGCCTACAATGAGCAGTTCTTC.

The sample holds a few counts of this clone. The V gene is TRBV5-4, the J gene TRBJ2-2; D unclear. V was trimmed by 1 base and J by 4 bases, leaving 11 bases between them. CDR3 length: 15 amino acids. CDR1 and CDR2 from the germline V gene are SGHNT and YYREEE (reference sequence). The CDR3 here is CASSLSPEVTGELFF. As DNA, the CDR3 is TGTGCCAGCAGCTTGTCGCCAGAGGTCACCGGGGAGCTGTTTTTT.

The table lists this clone with a few counts. The V gene is TRBV6-5, the J gene TRBJ2-6; 7 bases are a match to TRBD2. Germline V gene data show CDR1 as MNHEY and CDR2 as SVGAGI. The length of the CDR3 is 16 residues. V lost 4 bases to trimming and J lost 0 bases; unmatched junction nucleotides: 3. CDR3 nucleotide sequence: TGTGCCAGCAGTTCCGGCGGGGGCTCTGGGGCCAACGTCCTGACTTTC. Protein product: CASSSGGGSGANVLTF.

Here the CDR3 reads CASSQTGDPNTGELFF. CDR3 sequence (DNA): TGTGCCAGCAGCCAGACAGGCGACCCGAACACCGGGGAGCTGTTTTTT. The chain combines TRBV7-3 with TRBJ2-2; weak D call: TRBD1 (6 bases). CDR1 and CDR2 from the germline V gene are SGHTA and FQGTGA. V lost 5 bases and J lost 0, with 13 bases in between. The CDR3 extends over 16 amino acids.

The CDR3 coding sequence is TGTGCCAGCAGCCTCCTCGGACAGGGGAATCAGTTCTTC. Translated: CASSLLGQGNQFF. This sequence joins TRBV11-2 and TRBJ2-1; 9 bases match TRBD1. Per germline, CDR1 SGHAT and CDR2 FQNNGV. Trimming cost V 5 bases and J 13 bases; bases outside gene matches: 9. The CDR3 runs 13 residues.

This clone was observed a few times. The chain joins TRBV19 to TRBJ2-5; 9 nucleotides line up with TRBD1. The CDR3 sequence is 14 residues long. The germline V gene has CDR1 LNHDA and CDR2 SQIVND (reference sequence). V lost 5 bases, J lost 3 bases, and 4 bases stayed unmatched. The chain's CDR3 is CASSRRTGEETQYF. The CDR3 DNA reads as TGTGCCAGTAGTCGCCGGACAGGGGAAGAGACCCAGTACTTC.

V usage is TRBV29-1 and J usage is TRBJ2-1; D might be TRBD1 (5 bases). This CDR3 contains 14 residues. Trimming removed 4 bases from V and 4 bases from J, with 14 bases in between. Germline V lookup: CDR1 SQVTM, CDR2 ANQGSEA. CDR3 amino acids: CSVGDSLTYNEQFF. In nucleotides, the CDR3 is TGCAGCGTTGGTGACAGCCTTACATACAATGAGCAGTTCTTC.

The chain has TRBV6-6 and TRBJ1-2; D is undetermined. The CDR3 sequence is 15 residues long. V dropped 5 bases and J dropped 3 bases, with 16 bases sitting between them. Per germline, CDR1 MNHNY and CDR2 SVGAGI (reference sequence). CDR3 DNA sequence: TGTGCCAGCAGTCCCGTACTAACCGGGGACTATGGCTACACCTTC. The encoded protein is CASSPVLTGDYGYTF.

This chain uses TRBV7-3 with TRBJ2-3; 7 bases are a match to TRBD2. V was pared by 5 bases and J by 3 bases, with 5 bases of the junction left unmatched. Germline-derived CDR1 and CDR2 are SGHTA and FQGTGA. The CDR3 is made up of 14 amino acids. DNA for the CDR3: TGTGCCAGCAGCCCGGGACTATCAACAGATACGCAGTATTTT. As protein: CASSPGLSTDTQYF.

This chain joins TRBV28 and TRBJ2-5; D might be TRBD2 (6 bases). V was shortened by 3 bases and J by 5 bases, with 16 bases between the two germline ends. Germline V lookup: CDR1 MDHEN, CDR2 SYDVKM. The CDR3 extends over 15 amino acids. The CDR3 is CASSFGPSVRETQYF. CDR3 nucleotides: TGTGCCAGCAGTTTTGGTCCTAGCGTTCGGGAGACCCAGTACTTC.

V is TRBV29-1 and J is TRBJ2-5; 9 nucleotides line up with TRBD1. The J call may be mistaken, given a closer DNA end match to TRBJ2-7. CDR1 is SQVTM and CDR2 is ANQGSEA in the germline V gene. This CDR3 comprises 11 residues. The CDR3 protein is CLTGGADEQYF. The CDR3 bases are TGCCTAACAGGGGGCGCGGACGAGCAGTACTTC.

There are a few counts of this clone. V is TRBV5-1 and J is TRBJ2-2; D is undetermined. CDR1 SGHRS and CDR2 YFSETQ come from the germline V gene. The CDR3 sequence is 15 residues long. Trimming removed 0 bases from V and 0 bases from J, with 6 bases in between. CDR3 DNA sequence: TGCGCCAGCAGCTTGGACACCACGAACACCGGGGAGCTGTTTTTT. As protein: CASSLDTTNTGELFF. Based on the CDR3 plus reference TRBV5-1 and TRBJ2-2, the full variable domain is KAGVTQTPRYLIKTRGQQVTLSCSPISGHRSVSWYQQTPGQGLQFLFEYFSETQRNKGNFPGRFSGRQFSNSRSEMNVSTLELGDSALYLCASSLDTTNTGELFFGEGSRLTVL.

This clone was counted at least ten times. The chain is built from TRBV7-9 and TRBJ2-1; D uncertain. The germline V gene has CDR1 SEHNR and CDR2 FQNEAQ (reference sequence). CDR3 length equals 14 residues. Trimming took 0 bases from V and 6 from J, leaving 9 bases between them. The CDR3 is CASSLAGSTNEQFF. Written as DNA, the CDR3 is TGTGCCAGCAGCTTAGCGGGTAGCACCAATGAGCAGTTCTTC.

This chain connects TRBV7-9 to TRBJ2-2; TRBD2 is a possible D gene (5 bases). V was pared by 5 bases and J by 6 bases, with 16 bases between. The CDR3 runs 15 residues. Per germline, CDR1 SEHNR and CDR2 FQNEAQ (reference sequence). CDR3 region: CASSPGVLDAGELFF. The CDR3 DNA sequence: TGTGCCAGCAGCCCCGGGGTCCTAGACGCCGGGGAGCTGTTTTTT.

This clone occurred a few times. This chain connects TRBV2 to TRBJ1-5, with D maybe TRBD1 (6 bases). This CDR3 has 13 amino acids. With 6 bases removed from V and 3 bases from J, the gap between germline ends came to 9 bases. The germline gives CDR1 SNHLY, CDR2 FYNNEI. Here the CDR3 reads CASRGDINQPQHF. In DNA form, the CDR3 reads TGTGCCAGCAGGGGGGACATCAATCAGCCCCAGCATTTT.

This rearrangement joins TRBV6-5 to TRBJ1-2, with D possibly TRBD1 on 5 matching bases. Germline V gene sequence: CDR1 MNHEY, CDR2 SVGAGI. This CDR3 region has 14 residues. The V end was cut by 2 bases, the J end by 7 bases, with 14 bases between. In nucleotides, the CDR3 is TGTGCCAGCAGTTACGGGGCGGGAGCTGGTGGCTACACCTTC. Protein: CASSYGAGAGGYTF.

A few counts support this clone. The J gene is TRBJ2-2, the V gene TRBV7-3; D is ambiguous. Trimming left V 5 bases short and J 2 bases short, with 3 bases between. This CDR3 has 12 amino acids. The germline V gene has CDR1 SGHTA and CDR2 FQGTGA. The CDR3 here is CASSHNTGELFF. Here the CDR3 DNA reads TGTGCCAGCAGCCATAACACCGGGGAGCTGTTTTTT.

This clone was seen a handful of times. V is TRBV4-3 and J is TRBJ1-1, with D perhaps matching TRBD1 (6 bases). The germline V gene has CDR1 LGHNA and CDR2 YSLEER. V was clipped by 4 bases and J by 7 bases, with 19 bases between them. The CDR3 extends over 15 amino acids. The CDR3 DNA sequence: TGCGCCAGCAGCCCGCGACCCGACAGGCTCTATGAAGCTTTCTTT. Amino acids: CASSPRPDRLYEAFF.